This T cell receptor beta chain was sequenced in a study of blood T cell repertoires in COVID-19. Overall study context: Samples came from the United States, Italy and Spain, spanning acute and convalescent COVID-19. PBMCs, B-cell-depleted T cells, or T cells were the source of the cDNA or gDNA that made up the material.

As processed by the authors: Estimated nucleated cell counts came from reference gene primer amplification. TCRdb's table, derived via immunoSEQ multiplex PCR, lists solely in-frame clones and lacks some. That table is the source of V, J and clone size, and D and trimming were worked out from the DNA. This table has approximately 52,000 clones, under 95% appearing once. Per germline, CDR1 SGHVS and CDR2 FNYEAQ. Losses at the gene ends were 2 bases for V and 7 bases for J; bases not matched to a gene: 4. The CDR3 runs to 14 residues. The specimen was peripheral blood. The chain uses TRBV7-6 and TRBJ1-4, with TRBD1 matching over 7 bases. The clonotype originates from a man in his fifties or sixties with acute or convalescent COVID-19. The CDR3 region has the DNA TGTGCCAGCAGCTTAAGACAGGGAGGTGAAAAACTGTTTTTT. Protein sequence: CASSLRQGGEKLFF.